Shown below are 31 T cell receptor beta chains from a single sample sequenced in a study of lymphopenia after photon versus proton radiotherapy. The table came from immunoSEQ multiplex PCR; TCRdb's copy has only in-frame clones and leaves some out. Of approximately 30,000 clones listed, nearly 95% are singletons. Sequenced here: peripheral blood, sampled from a patient treated with photon-based radiotherapy. The receptor set was obtained from a woman between 45 and 65 years old with cholangiocarcinoma.

The chain is built from TRBV18 and TRBJ1-1; tentatively, D is TRBD1 (5 bases). Germline CDR1 reads KGHSH; CDR2 reads LQKENI. V was pared by 4 bases and J by 4 bases, with 7 bases between. The CDR3 has 12 amino acids. The CDR3 DNA is TGTGCCAGCTCACAAGGGGTCACTGAAGCTTTCTTT. Translation: CASSQGVTEAFF.

This chain joins TRBV6-5 and TRBJ1-5; no clear D gene. From germline, CDR1 is MNHEY and CDR2 SVGAGI. V lost 3 bases and J lost 2, with 11 bases in between. This CDR3 contains 15 residues. The CDR3, as DNA: TGTGCCAGCAGTTATTACCCGAACGGCAATCAGCCCCAGCATTTT. This translates into CASSYYPNGNQPQHF.

The chain joins TRBV6-6 to TRBJ1-4; D unresolved. CDR3 length: 13 amino acids. From germline, CDR1 is MNHNY and CDR2 SVGAGI (reference sequence). Trimming shortened V by 1 base and J by 7 bases, and 7 bases separated the two germline ends. CDR3 amino acids: CASSYFKAEKLFF. CDR3 DNA: TGTGCCAGCAGTTACTTCAAGGCTGAAAAACTGTTTTTT.

This clone turned up a few times. CDR3 DNA sequence: TGCAGCGGCTTGGTGAGCTCCTACAATGAGCAGTTCTTC. It is translated as CSGLVSSYNEQFF. The V gene is TRBV29-1, the J gene TRBJ2-1, with no clear D. CDR3 size: 13 residues. The germline gives CDR1 SQVTM, CDR2 ANQGSEA. V shed 7 bases and J shed 0 bases, with 10 bases lying between them.

The chain employs TRBV2 and TRBJ1-1, with D possibly matching TRBD1 (6 bases). This CDR3 spans 13 amino acids. CDR1 SNHLY and CDR2 FYNNEI come from the germline V gene. The V end was cut by 8 bases, the J end by 2 bases, with 12 bases between. CDR3 region: CASASGENTEAFF. The CDR3 nucleotides read TGTGCCAGCGCTTCAGGGGAAAACACTGAAGCTTTCTTT.

In DNA form, the CDR3 reads TGTGCCAGCAGTTCCCTTTTCACAGGGGACACTGAAGCTTTCTTT. Its protein is CASSSLFTGDTEAFF. This chain connects TRBV27 to TRBJ1-1, with 7 nucleotides matching TRBD1. V lost 4 bases and J lost 3; bases outside the gene matches: 8. The CDR3 is 15 amino acids. Germline CDR1 MNHEY, CDR2 SMNVEV (reference sequence).

The chain joins TRBV5-1 to TRBJ1-2; the D is unclear. Trimming stripped 3 bases from V and 4 bases from J, with 10 bases between. There are 13 residues in the CDR3. Germline V gene sequence: CDR1 SGHRS, CDR2 YFSETQ. The CDR3 reads CASSSRPGYGYTF. The CDR3 DNA follows: TGCGCCAGCAGCTCCCGTCCTGGCTATGGCTACACCTTC.

The chain recombines TRBV5-1 with TRBJ2-6; D ambiguous. CDR3 length: 18 amino acids. V was shortened by 2 bases and J by 0 bases, with 15 bases between the two germline ends. CDR1 and CDR2 from the germline V gene are SGHRS and YFSETQ. The CDR3 coding sequence is TGCGCCAGCAGCTTCCGATCAGGACGAATCTCTGGGGCCAACGTCCTGACTTTC. Residues: CASSFRSGRISGANVLTF.

This chain links TRBV19 with TRBJ1-1, with TRBD1 matching 7 bases. V lost 3 bases to trimming and J lost 0 bases; unmatched junction nucleotides: 7. This CDR3 is built from 16 residues. Germline lookup yields CDR1 LNHDA and CDR2 SQIVND (reference sequence). The CDR3 here is CASSIRIDRVNTEAFF. CDR3 DNA: TGTGCCAGTAGTATCCGTATCGACAGGGTGAACACTGAAGCTTTCTTT.

The chain has TRBV4-2 and TRBJ2-1; tentatively, D is TRBD1 or TRBD2 (7 bases each). V was shortened by 0 bases and J by 5 bases, with 23 bases between the two germline ends. Germline V gives CDR1 LGHNA, CDR2 YNFKEQ. This CDR3 region has 19 residues. The CDR3 reads CASSQDRGSRGGRNNEQFF. The CDR3 DNA is TGTGCCAGCAGCCAAGATCGAGGCAGCAGGGGGGGCAGGAACAATGAGCAGTTCTTC.

The sample holds one count of this clone. The chain couples TRBV9 to TRBJ1-3; D unclear. The CDR3 sequence is 15 residues long. Per the germline V gene, CDR1 is SGDLS and CDR2 is YYNGEE. The germline V and J ends were trimmed by 2 bases and 2 bases, with 11 bases remaining between them. The CDR3 bases are TGTGCCAGCAGCGTTGAACTGACGGCTGGAAACACCATATATTTT. It codes for CASSVELTAGNTIYF.

This chain links TRBV11-3 with TRBJ2-5, with 10 bases lining up with TRBD1. Germline CDR1 reads SGHNT; CDR2 reads YENEEA. The length of the CDR3 is 18 residues. V lost 5 bases, J lost 4 bases, and 16 bases stayed unmatched. DNA for the CDR3: TGTGCCAGCAGCCTGAGGCCGGGACAGGGGCTAATCGGAGAGACCCAGTACTTC. Amino acid sequence: CASSLRPGQGLIGETQYF.

The chain carries TRBV19 and TRBJ1-4; 8 nucleotides align to TRBD1. J gave up 9 bases and V 5 bases, and 8 bases lay outside the gene matches. Germline CDR1 and CDR2: LNHDA and SQIVND (reference sequence). The CDR3 has 14 amino acids. CDR3: CASSAQGASQKLFF. DNA of the CDR3: TGTGCCAGTAGTGCCCAGGGGGCTAGTCAAAAACTGTTTTTT.

The genes are TRBV19 and TRBJ2-3; tentative D call: TRBD2 (7 bases). Between the trimmed V and J ends, which lost 4 bases and 3 bases, there was a span of 26 bases. The germline V gene has CDR1 LNHDA and CDR2 SQIVND (reference sequence). The CDR3 loop spans 19 amino acids. The CDR3 loop reads CASSTRTAGAIWLTDTQYF. The CDR3 DNA is TGTGCCAGTAGTACCCGAACGGCGGGGGCGATCTGGCTGACAGATACGCAGTATTTT.

This chain connects TRBV30 to TRBJ2-5; maybe TRBD1 (5 bases). This CDR3 contains 12 residues. From germline, CDR1 is GTSNPN and CDR2 SVGIG (reference sequence). V gave up 5 bases and J gave up 4 bases, with 11 bases separating them. The CDR3 region has the DNA TGTGCCTGGGACCTAACAGGAGAGACCCAGTACTTC. Protein product: CAWDLTGETQYF. Using reference TRBV30 and TRBJ2-5 for the parts outside the CDR3, the full variable domain is SQTIHQWPATLVQPVGSPLSLECTVEGTSNPNLYWYRQAAGRGLQLLFYSVGIGQISSEVPQNLSASRPQDRQFILSSKKLLLSDSGFYLCAWDLTGETQYFGPGTRLLVL.

The chain joins TRBV18 to TRBJ2-5; no reliable D call. CDR3 length: 13 residues. Germline-derived CDR1 and CDR2 are KGHSH and LQKENI. Between the trimmed V and J ends, which lost 0 bases and 1 base, there was a span of 3 bases. The CDR3 DNA sequence: TGTGCCAGCTCACCACCGTCCCAAGAGACCCAGTACTTC. Its translation is CASSPPSQETQYF.

Concerning this clone itself: The germline gene is not matched at one end of the junction; a read error may be the cause. The rearrangement joins TRBV7-2 to TRBJ1-2; tentatively, D is TRBD1 (6 bases). The CDR3 has 15 amino acids. Germline loops: CDR1 SGHTA, CDR2 FQGNSA. The CDR3 sequence is CASSTRGGANYGHTF. In DNA, the CDR3 is TGTGCCAGCAGCACCCGAGGGGGGGCTAACTATGGCCACACCTTC.

This clone was found once. This chain connects TRBV6-5 to TRBJ1-1; 7 bases match TRBD1. This CDR3 is 14 amino acids long. Germline values: CDR1 MNHEY, CDR2 SVGAGI. With V trimmed by 2 bases and J by 6 bases, 6 bases remained unmatched. The chain's CDR3 is CASSYETGFAEAFF. Here the CDR3 DNA reads TGTGCCAGCAGTTACGAGACAGGGTTCGCTGAAGCTTTCTTT.

J is TRBJ2-2 and V is TRBV19, with D maybe TRBD1 (5 bases). V was trimmed by 6 bases and J by 1 base, leaving 9 bases between them. Looked up from germline, CDR1 is LNHDA and CDR2 is SQIVND (reference sequence). This CDR3 has 14 amino acids. The CDR3 coding sequence is TGTGCCAGTAGCGGGCAGGGGAACACCGGGGAGCTGTTTTTT. It yields the protein CASSGQGNTGELFF.

The chain links TRBV19 to TRBJ2-7, with TRBD2 identical over 8 bases. Germline CDR1 LNHDA, CDR2 SQIVND (reference sequence). The CDR3 runs to 14 residues. Trimming at V came to 4 bases and at J to 4 bases, leaving 6 bases not matched to a gene. The CDR3 reads CASSTAAGGYEQYF. CDR3 nucleotide sequence: TGTGCCAGTAGTACAGCGGCGGGGGGTTACGAGCAGTACTTC.

The count of this clone is one. This chain uses TRBV2 with TRBJ1-3; D is uncertain. Trimming left V 4 bases short and J 0 bases short, with 13 bases between. Germline assignment: CDR1 SNHLY and CDR2 FYNNEI. This CDR3 region has 16 residues. The CDR3 nucleotides are TGTGCCAGCAGTGGGCAATCGGTGAGCTCTGGAAACACCATATATTTT. Translating it yields CASSGQSVSSGNTIYF.

The V gene is TRBV7-9, the J gene TRBJ1-2; TRBD1 matches at 8 bases. V trimming: 4 bases; J trimming: 0 bases; junction bases outside the gene matches: 16. This CDR3 has 19 amino acids. The germline CDR1 and CDR2 sequences are SEHNR and FQNEAQ (reference sequence). In DNA, the CDR3 is TGTGCCAGCAGCTCATACAGGGGGAGAACCCAAATCTCTAACTATGGCTACACCTTC. Its protein product is CASSSYRGRTQISNYGYTF. Together with reference TRBV7-9 and TRBJ1-2, the CDR3 gives the full variable domain: DTGVSQNPRHKITKRGQNVTFRCDPISEHNRLYWYRQTLGQGPEFLTYFQNEAQLEKSRLLSDRFSAERPKGSFSTLEIQRTEQGDSAMYLCASSSYRGRTQISNYGYTFGSGTRLTVV.

This clone occurred once. The CDR3 DNA reads TGCGCCAGCAGCTTTGACAGGGCCACAGATACGCAGTATTTT. This encodes CASSFDRATDTQYF. V gene TRBV5-1 combines with J gene TRBJ2-3; 7 nucleotides match TRBD1. CDR1 and CDR2 from the germline V gene are SGHRS and YFSETQ. Losses at the gene ends were 2 bases for V and 2 bases for J; bases not matched to a gene: 2. There are 14 residues in the CDR3.

The V call is TRBV6-5, the J call TRBJ1-3; TRBD1 is a possible D gene (6 bases). The CDR3 has 14 residues. Looked up from germline, CDR1 is MNHEY and CDR2 is SVGAGI. The germline V and J ends were trimmed by 5 bases and 3 bases, with 11 bases remaining between them. CDR3 protein: CASSRTGRGNTIYF. CDR3 nucleotide sequence: TGTGCCAGCAGTAGAACAGGGCGTGGAAACACCATATATTTT.

The gene calls are TRBV19 and TRBJ1-2; a possible D gene is TRBD1 (5 bases). Trimming stripped 6 bases from V and 6 bases from J, with 20 bases between. There are 15 residues in the CDR3. In germline, CDR1 is LNHDA, CDR2 SQIVND (reference sequence). CDR3 DNA: TGTGCCAGTAGACCCTTGGAGGGGTGGTCTAATGGCTACACCTTC. It translates to CASRPLEGWSNGYTF.

The chain couples TRBV10-1 to TRBJ1-1, with 9 bases aligning to TRBD1. Germline CDR1 reads WNHNN; CDR2 reads SYGVQD (reference sequence). Unmatched junction bases numbered 3, after V lost 5 bases and J lost 5 bases. CDR3 length: 13 residues. CDR3 loop: CASSSGQGTEAFF. The CDR3 nucleotides read TGCGCCAGCAGTTCGGGACAGGGTACTGAAGCTTTCTTT.

The chain is built from TRBV9 and TRBJ2-2; unclear D gene. This CDR3 has 12 amino acids. V lost 2 bases and J lost 3, with 2 bases in between. Germline V gene lookup returns CDR1 SGDLS and CDR2 YYNGEE. CDR3 nucleotide sequence: TGTGCCAGCAGCGTTGACACCGGGGAGCTGTTTTTT. Translated: CASSVDTGELFF.

CDR3 in amino acids: CASSQALRRTAQETQYF. The CDR3 DNA is TGCGCCAGCAGCCAAGCCCTCAGGAGGACGGCACAAGAGACCCAGTACTTC. J is TRBJ2-5 and V is TRBV4-3, with D maybe TRBD2 (5 bases). V lost 1 base, J lost 2 bases, and 17 bases lay in between. The CDR3 is made up of 17 amino acids. Germline V CDR1 and CDR2: LGHNA, YSLEER.

The V call is TRBV5-6, the J call TRBJ1-2; a possible D gene is TRBD1 (5 bases). The V gene's germline CDR1 is SGHDT and CDR2 YYEEEE. The CDR3 spans 13 residues. V lost 6 bases and J 3 bases, leaving 12 bases between the germline ends. DNA of the CDR3: TGTGCCAGCACCCTGACAGTAGACTATGGCTACACCTTC. Amino acids: CASTLTVDYGYTF.

The V gene is TRBV6-5, the J gene TRBJ1-2, with D tentatively TRBD1 (5 bases). CDR3 length: 14 amino acids. V dropped 6 bases and J dropped 0 bases, with 11 bases sitting between them. Per the germline V gene, CDR1 is MNHEY and CDR2 is SVGAGI. CDR3 protein: CASSYDSANYGYTF. CDR3 in DNA: TGTGCCAGCAGCTACGACAGCGCTAACTATGGCTACACCTTC.

The chain employs TRBV2 and TRBJ1-1, with D possibly matching TRBD1 (5 bases). CDR1 SNHLY and CDR2 FYNNEI come from the germline V gene. Between the trimmed V and J ends, which lost 8 bases and 3 bases, there was a span of 7 bases. The CDR3 covers 11 residues. As DNA, the CDR3 is TGTGCCAGCTCGGGGGACACTGAAGCTTTCTTT. Translating it yields CASSGDTEAFF.